This TCR beta chain was identified during a study of T-cell memory formation after mild COVID-19. This clonotype was observed at least ten times. Germline CDR1 and CDR2: SGHTA and FQGNSA. Trimming stripped 1 base from V and 0 bases from J, with 15 bases between. This CDR3 spans 17 amino acids. Each CDR3 protein gets one entry after TCRdb re-called the 5' RACE reads with MiXCR. The sample records approximately 250,000 distinct CDR3 sequences, over 15% being singletons. The chain joins TRBV7-2 to TRBJ1-2, with D perhaps matching TRBD1 (6 bases). Material for sequencing was PBMCs or a T cell subset sorted from them (not recorded which). This receptor was obtained from a man aged 18-30 years who had mild COVID-19 (a few samples of this study predate the infection). Cell type and time point are not known. CDR3 sequence (DNA): TGTGCCAGCAGCTTAGAAGGGCCAGGGGCCTCTAACTATGGCTACACCTTC. The encoded protein is CASSLEGPGASNYGYTF.